The present entry profiles one T cell receptor (beta chain) with its context. The sample holds a few counts of this clone. Its specific antigen is unknown. The input lacks base qualities; no much larger clone sits a single base away. The data stem from a study of blood T cell repertoires in COVID-19 (TCRdb year 2020). Concerning the study at large: Samples from collaborators originated in the United States, Italy and Spain and spanned both the acute and convalescent phases of COVID-19. The prospective study material was composed of cDNA or gDNA derived from T cells, B-cell-depleted T cells, or PBMCs. The samples were drawn from two sources: the first 160 participants of the ongoing ImmuneRACE study, and 950 to 1,500 subjects contributed by 6 global collaborators. The repertoires were released in a freely available public database intended as a resource for research on the immune response to SARS-CoV-2. Deeply sampled blood TCRbeta repertoires from subjects exposed to, actively infected with, or recovered from COVID-19 were included in the dataset. Where available, HLA class I and class II types were obtained from metadata supplied by the sample provider rather than from assay-based typing. Sample metadata almost always included a de-identified subject ID, COVID-19 status, age in years and sex. The research as a whole found: How much clinical and demographic metadata was included differed by source and by participant, and the metadata was provided uncurated.

Each collaborating institution followed its own protocols to collect whole blood in K2EDTA tubes. Collaborator samples were shipped for TCRbeta analysis as frozen whole blood, isolated PBMCs, or DNA extracted from either sample type. Including the terminal cysteine and phenylalanine, the CDR3 comprises 13 residues. Kept here is only the CDR3 DNA, which spans 39 bases and is read in frame from base 1. The germline V gene sets CDR1 to SGHTS and CDR2 to YDEGEE. Germline trimming amounts to 4 bases on V and 3 bases on J, with 2 as the count of junction bases outside the gene matches. TCRbeta CDR3 regions were amplified from genomic DNA by means of the immunoSEQ Assay, a bias-controlled multiplex PCR. In the paper's pipeline: Nucleated cell counts per sample were estimated from amplification of reference gene primers within the assay. To quantify the absolute abundance of each unique TCRbeta CDR3 rearrangement, sequence reads were collapsed and filtered. Productive Simpson clonality was computed per sample as the square root of Simpson's diversity index over productive rearrangements. In TCRdb, the immuneACCESS table is reduced to in-frame sequences with V and J assigned. These tables do not hold every clone; where another copy was compared, an unresolved V gene accounts for under half, and the others remain unexplained. V and J calls and clone size follow that table, whereas D and trimming were derived from the DNA. Present in this sample are about 76,000 clones, roughly 86% of which were seen just once. Around 10% of the sample goes to the ten largest clones.

Rearrangement joined TRBV5-8 to TRBJ2-7, with TRBD1 identical over 9 junction bases. This sequence was found in a human donor in a cohort sampled during active COVID-19. The sequenced material came from peripheral blood. The sequenced DNA: TGTGCCAGCAGCCGGGGACAGGGCTACGAGCAGTACTTC. Translated, it reads CASSRGQGYEQYF.